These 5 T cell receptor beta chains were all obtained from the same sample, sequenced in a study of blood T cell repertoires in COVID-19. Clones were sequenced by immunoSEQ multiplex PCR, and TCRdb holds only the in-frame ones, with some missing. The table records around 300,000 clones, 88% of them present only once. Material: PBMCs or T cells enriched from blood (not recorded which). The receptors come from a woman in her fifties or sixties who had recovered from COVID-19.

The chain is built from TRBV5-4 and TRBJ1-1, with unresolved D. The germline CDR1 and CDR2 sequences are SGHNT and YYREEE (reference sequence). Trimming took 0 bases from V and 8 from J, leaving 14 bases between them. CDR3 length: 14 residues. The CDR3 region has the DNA TGTGCCAGCAGCTTGGATCGACGGGGTACGGAAGCTTTCTTT. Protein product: CASSLDRRGTEAFF.

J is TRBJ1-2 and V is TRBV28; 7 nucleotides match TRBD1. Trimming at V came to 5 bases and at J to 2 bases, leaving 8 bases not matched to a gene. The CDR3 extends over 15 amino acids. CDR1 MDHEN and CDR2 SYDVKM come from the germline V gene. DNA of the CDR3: TGTGCCAGCAGTGCCCACAGGGGAGGCAACTATGGCTACACCTTC. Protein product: CASSAHRGGNYGYTF.

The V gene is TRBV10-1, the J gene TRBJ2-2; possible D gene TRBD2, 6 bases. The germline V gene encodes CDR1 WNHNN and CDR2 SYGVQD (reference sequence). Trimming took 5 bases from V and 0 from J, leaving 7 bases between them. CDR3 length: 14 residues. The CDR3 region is CASSWGANTGELFF. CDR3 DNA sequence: TGCGCCAGCAGTTGGGGGGCGAACACCGGGGAGCTGTTTTTT.

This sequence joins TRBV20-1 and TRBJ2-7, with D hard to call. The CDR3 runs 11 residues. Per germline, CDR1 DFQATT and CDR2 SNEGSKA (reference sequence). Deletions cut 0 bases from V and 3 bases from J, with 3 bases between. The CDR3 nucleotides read TGCAGTGCTAGAGACATCTACGAGCAGTACTTC. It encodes CSARDIYEQYF.

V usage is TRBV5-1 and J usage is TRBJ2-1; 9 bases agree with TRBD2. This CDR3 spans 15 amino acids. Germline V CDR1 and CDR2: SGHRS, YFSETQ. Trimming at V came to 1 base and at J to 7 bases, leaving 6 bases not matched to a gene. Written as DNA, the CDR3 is TGCGCCAGCAGCTTGCGAGCCGCGGGAGGGAATGAGCAGTTCTTC. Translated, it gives CASSLRAAGGNEQFF.